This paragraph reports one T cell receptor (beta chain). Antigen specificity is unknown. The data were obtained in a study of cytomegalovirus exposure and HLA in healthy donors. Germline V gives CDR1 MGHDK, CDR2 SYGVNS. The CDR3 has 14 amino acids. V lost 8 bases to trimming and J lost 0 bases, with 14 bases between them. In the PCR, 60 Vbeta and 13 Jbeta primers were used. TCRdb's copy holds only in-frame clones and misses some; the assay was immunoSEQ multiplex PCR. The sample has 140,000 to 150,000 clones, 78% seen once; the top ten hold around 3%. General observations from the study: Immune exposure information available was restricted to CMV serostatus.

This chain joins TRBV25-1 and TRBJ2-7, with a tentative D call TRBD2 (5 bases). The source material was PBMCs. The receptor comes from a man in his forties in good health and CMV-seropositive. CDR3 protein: CASALPGSSYEQYF. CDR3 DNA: TGTGCCAGCGCACTGCCGGGGTCCTCCTACGAGCAGTACTTC.